The following is a T cell receptor (beta chain) sequence with its context. The antigen is unknown. Germline CDR1 is MGHRA and CDR2 is YSYEKL. This CDR3 contains 15 residues. V was trimmed by 0 bases and J by 8 bases, leaving 14 bases between them. Clones were read by immunoSEQ multiplex PCR, and TCRdb kept only the in-frame ones, dropping some. The sample has 75,000 to 95,000 clones; more than 80% are singletons. The sample is drawn from a study of Tregs in tolerant kidney transplant recipients. Study-level points and caveats: Expanding Tregs on activated donor B cells appeared to best identify donor-specific TCRbeta clones. Biological reproducibility was not directly addressed in this study.

Sequenced material: CD8+ T cells from blood. This chain joins TRBV4-1 and TRBJ2-1; D unresolved. The source of this sequence is a human donor in good health. CDR3 protein: CASSQELTAKYEQFF. CDR3 sequence (DNA): TGCGCCAGCAGCCAAGAGTTAACGGCCAAGTATGAGCAGTTCTTC.